Following are 20 T cell receptor beta chains from one sample sequenced in a study of Tregs in tolerant kidney transplant recipients. Sequenced by immunoSEQ multiplex PCR; TCRdb stores in-frame clones only, minus some. The table has some 66,000 clones, just under 95% seen once. This specimen consisted of CD8+ T cells from blood, obtained before the transplant. Receptors originate from a human donor who received a combined kidney and bone marrow transplant.

The rearrangement joins TRBV6-4 to TRBJ1-5, with a possible D match to TRBD1 (6 bases). The CDR3 runs to 15 residues. From germline, CDR1 is MRHNA and CDR2 SNTAGT. Trimming pared 7 bases from V and 0 bases from J, leaving 13 bases between. The CDR3 protein is CASTLQGYSNQPQHF. The CDR3 DNA sequence: TGTGCCAGCACCTTACAGGGCTATAGCAATCAGCCCCAGCATTTT.

This chain joins TRBV4-3 and TRBJ2-1, with 7 bases aligning to TRBD2. Trimming at V came to 0 bases and at J to 6 bases, leaving 11 bases not matched to a gene. Germline CDR1 reads LGHNA; CDR2 reads YSLEER. CDR3 length equals 17 residues. The CDR3 loop is CASSQDPPAGLVNEQFF. CDR3 nucleotides: TGCGCCAGCAGCCAAGATCCCCCAGCGGGACTTGTCAATGAGCAGTTCTTC.

This rearrangement joins TRBV4-2 to TRBJ2-7; 9 bases are shared with TRBD1. CDR1 and CDR2 from the germline V gene are LGHNA and YNFKEQ. Unmatched junction bases numbered 5, after V lost 1 base and J lost 4 bases. This CDR3 comprises 15 residues. Written as DNA, the CDR3 is TGTGCCAGCAGCCAAGCTAAGACAGGGGGGTACGAGCAGTACTTC. Amino acid sequence: CASSQAKTGGYEQYF.

In this sample, this clone is medium-sized. This rearrangement joins TRBV2 to TRBJ1-1; a weak D match, TRBD1 (6 bases). The V and J ends lost 2 bases and 3 bases respectively, with 16 bases between them. The CDR3 totals 16 residues. Germline V gene lookup returns CDR1 SNHLY and CDR2 FYNNEI. The CDR3 DNA is TGTGCCAGCAGTGAAACAGGGAGTACGGGTTACACTGAAGCTTTCTTT. Translating gives CASSETGSTGYTEAFF.

As DNA, the CDR3 is TGTGCCAGTAGTATTTCCCCCGGGAGTAAGACTGAAGCTTTCTTT. Its protein is CASSISPGSKTEAFF. The V gene is TRBV19, the J gene TRBJ1-1; D is unclear. The CDR3 is made up of 15 amino acids. In germline, CDR1 is LNHDA, CDR2 SQIVND (reference sequence). V was pared by 3 bases and J by 5 bases, with 16 bases between.

The table lists this clone with a few counts. The chain recombines TRBV10-3 with TRBJ1-3; 7 nucleotides agree with TRBD1. Trimming took 6 bases from V and 4 from J; bases not matched to a gene: 12. The CDR3 is 16 residues long. Germline V CDR1 and CDR2: ENHRY, SYGVKD. CDR3 sequence reads: CAIREWDSSNGNTIYF. DNA for the CDR3: TGTGCCATCAGAGAATGGGACAGTAGTAACGGAAACACCATATATTTT.

The V and J genes are TRBV11-2 and TRBJ2-5, with TRBD2 identical over 12 bases. The ends lost 5 bases at V and 1 base at J; junction bases unmatched: 5. The CDR3 has 16 amino acids. Germline values: CDR1 SGHAT, CDR2 FQNNGV. The CDR3 DNA reads as TGTGCCAGCAGCCCAGGGACTAGCGGGCGCCAAGAGACCCAGTACTTC. Residues: CASSPGTSGRQETQYF.

The V gene is TRBV6-4, the J gene TRBJ1-1, with D tentatively TRBD1 (5 bases). This CDR3 is built from 14 residues. The V gene lost 2 bases and the J gene lost 7 bases, with 14 bases spanning the gap. Germline-derived CDR1 and CDR2 are MRHNA and SNTAGT. CDR3 residues: CASSDGGEWSEAFF. CDR3 DNA sequence: TGTGCCAGCAGTGACGGGGGGGAATGGAGTGAAGCTTTCTTT.

The chain is built from TRBV2 and TRBJ2-2; no reliable D call. Germline loops: CDR1 SNHLY, CDR2 FYNNEI. The CDR3 length is 14 residues. Trimming shortened V by 4 bases and J by 3 bases, and 9 bases separated the two germline ends. In nucleotides, the CDR3 is TGTGCCAGCAGTGGTAGAGGCTACACCGGGGAGCTGTTTTTT. It specifies CASSGRGYTGELFF.

The chain is built from TRBV13 and TRBJ1-5; D may be TRBD1 (5 bases). The CDR3 extends over 12 amino acids. The germline V and J ends were trimmed by 5 bases and 7 bases, with 9 bases remaining between them. Germline CDR1 reads PRHDT; CDR2 reads FYEKMQ (reference sequence). CDR3 loop: CASSTGLQPQHF. The CDR3, as DNA: TGTGCCAGCAGCACGGGACTACAGCCCCAGCATTTT. The full variable domain, completed using reference TRBV13 and TRBJ1-5, is AAGVIQSPRHLIKEKRETATLKCYPIPRHDTVYWYQQGPGQDPQFLISFYEKMQSDKGSIPDRFSAQQFSDYHSELNMSSLELGDSALYFCASSTGLQPQHFGDGTRLSIL.

The gene calls are TRBV7-9 and TRBJ1-6; D is undetermined. Trimming took off 6 bases at V and 0 bases at J, with 12 bases between the two ends. The CDR3 is 16 residues long. Germline V gene lookup returns CDR1 SEHNR and CDR2 FQNEAQ (reference sequence). In nucleotides, the CDR3 is TGTGCCAGCAGTCAGACATCGAGCTCCTATAATTCACCCCTCCACTTT. As protein: CASSQTSSSYNSPLHF.

This chain uses TRBV27 with TRBJ2-7; a possible D gene is TRBD2 (6 bases). The V end was cut by 11 bases, the J end by 6 bases, with 26 bases between. The CDR3 length is 15 residues. Germline CDR1 MNHEY, CDR2 SMNVEV (reference sequence). CDR3 loop: CAGICGTKPRVEQYF. CDR3 bases: TGTGCCGGCATATGCGGGACCAAACCCCGGGTCGAGCAGTACTTC.

The chain is built from TRBV29-1 and TRBJ2-1; TRBD2 aligns across 12 bases. The V gene's germline CDR1 is SQVTM and CDR2 ANQGSEA. This CDR3 region has 13 residues. The junction had 2 bases not matched to a gene; V was cut back by 4 bases and J by 7 bases. CDR3 coding DNA: TGCAGCGTTGCTAGCGGGAGGGGGAATGAGCAGTTCTTC. This codes for CSVASGRGNEQFF.

This rearrangement joins TRBV5-4 to TRBJ1-1, with TRBD1 as a possible D gene (5 bases). Germline V gene lookup returns CDR1 SGHNT and CDR2 YYREEE (reference sequence). This CDR3 spans 14 amino acids. V was cut by 2 bases and J by 5 bases, with 13 bases left in between. DNA for the CDR3: TGTGCCAGCAGCTTTATGGGAGGGGCTACTGAAGCTTTCTTT. It encodes CASSFMGGATEAFF.

V usage is TRBV5-1 and J usage is TRBJ1-6; a weak D match, TRBD1 (6 bases). Trimming stripped 4 bases from V and 7 bases from J, with 15 bases between. CDR3 size: 15 residues. The germline gives CDR1 SGHRS, CDR2 YFSETQ. CDR3 nucleotide sequence: TGCGCCAGCAGCACTGCGAGGACAGTCAATTCACCCCTCCACTTT. Translation: CASSTARTVNSPLHF.

This rearrangement joins TRBV11-2 to TRBJ1-5; D unclear. The CDR3 totals 12 residues. The V gene's germline CDR1 is SGHAT and CDR2 FQNNGV. V was trimmed by 5 bases and J by 6 bases, leaving 8 bases between them. The DNA for the CDR3 is TGTGCCAGCAGCCCCTCGGGTCAGCCCCAGCATTTT. It specifies CASSPSGQPQHF.

The chain combines TRBV9 with TRBJ2-7, with 9 bases aligning to TRBD2. CDR3 length: 15 residues. Germline V gene data show CDR1 as SGDLS and CDR2 as YYNGEE. The J segment lost 5 bases and the V segment lost 2 bases, leaving 8 bases of the junction unmatched. The CDR3 DNA reads TGTGCCAGCAGCGTGGACGGCGGGGGGGCCAACGAGCAGTACTTC. Translation: CASSVDGGGANEQYF.

The chain couples TRBV6-1 to TRBJ1-4; the D is unclear. Germline V gene sequence: CDR1 MNHNS, CDR2 SASEGT. Trimming pared 8 bases from V and 8 bases from J, leaving 18 bases between. This CDR3 comprises 14 residues. CDR3 protein: CASRFARLAEKLFF. The CDR3 nucleotides are TGTGCCAGCCGATTCGCGAGGCTGGCGGAAAAACTGTTTTTT.

This chain uses TRBV7-5 with TRBJ2-4; TRBD2 is the table's D call and was not checked against the DNA. TRBV7-5 is labeled a pseudogene. The CDR3 sequence is 19 residues long. Here the CDR3 DNA reads TGTGTCAGAAGCTTAGCGACCCTCGGGAGAAGACTAGCCAAAAACATTCAGTACTTC. Translated: CVRSLATLGRRLAKNIQYF.

This chain connects TRBV5-4 to TRBJ1-2; tentatively, D is TRBD1 (6 bases). The CDR3 is made up of 15 amino acids. Germline loops: CDR1 SGHNT, CDR2 YYREEE (reference sequence). V shed 6 bases and J shed 0 bases, with 15 bases lying between them. CDR3 coding DNA: TGTGCCAGCACCCTAGGGACATTAGCTAACTATGGCTACACCTTC. As protein: CASTLGTLANYGYTF.